This TCR beta chain was profiled in a study of Graves' ophthalmopathy and Graves' hyperthyroidism. Study details: Peripheral blood collection took place at initial diagnosis, before any treatment.

V gave up 6 bases and J gave up 0 bases, with 8 bases separating them. The CDR3 is made up of 12 amino acids. Per germline, CDR1 SQVTM and CDR2 ANQGSEA. About this clonotype: Its antigen is as yet unknown.

Study-wide findings and caveats: Cross-validated, the 13-signature model showed 87.88%/81.08% sensitivity/specificity, and 80%/75% in the test set.

For repertoire sequencing, the TCR beta CDR3 regions were amplified from RNA transcripts. HTBI-primed first-round RT-PCR preceded second-round multiplex PCR. TCRdb re-called the multiplex PCR reads with MiXCR, one entry per CDR3 protein. The table shows some 750,000 distinct CDR3 sequences, with approximately 40% occurring only once. The diagnosis was founded upon clinical symptoms, serum thyroxine, TRAb, thyroid ultrasound and orbital computed tomography. PBMCs came from less than 12 ml of fresh peripheral blood. The receptor's source is an adult man with Graves' ophthalmopathy. Sequencing was performed on peripheral blood. This sequence joins TRBV29-1 and TRBJ1-1; tentative D call: TRBD1 (6 bases). CDR3 in DNA: TGCAGCGTGACAGGATTGAACACTGAAGCTTTCTTT. Its translation: CSVTGLNTEAFF.